This is a list of T cell receptor beta chains from one sample in a study of blood T cell repertoires in COVID-19. Clones were read by immunoSEQ multiplex PCR, and TCRdb kept only the in-frame ones, dropping some. The data contain 65,000 to 80,000 clones, roughly 90% of them seen just once; the ten biggest clones take up around 4.5%. Material: peripheral blood. These receptors all come from a man aged 45-65 years with active COVID-19. The CDR3 runs from the conserved cysteine through the conserved F or W. Each record gives: J gene, D gene, CDR3 length, V gene, CDR3 protein. D genes are given only for firm matches.

J gene: TRBJ1-3
D gene: NA
CDR3 length: 15
V gene: TRBV15
CDR3 protein: CATSSAGYSGNTIYF

J gene: TRBJ1-1
D gene: NA
CDR3 length: 14
V gene: TRBV28
CDR3 protein: CASSPSTGHTEAFF

J gene: TRBJ2-1
D gene: NA
CDR3 length: 13
V gene: TRBV3-1/TRBV3-2
CDR3 protein: CASSQGRDTREFF

J gene: TRBJ2-7
D gene: TRBD1
CDR3 length: 15
V gene: TRBV19
CDR3 protein: CASSIRDRATYEQYF

J gene: TRBJ2-5
D gene: NA
CDR3 length: 12
V gene: TRBV7-9
CDR3 protein: CASTTTRETQYF

J gene: TRBJ1-4
D gene: TRBD1
CDR3 length: 14
V gene: TRBV15
CDR3 protein: CATSNRGRNEKLFF

J gene: TRBJ2-5
D gene: TRBD1
CDR3 length: 15
V gene: TRBV7-9
CDR3 protein: CASSPLKQGKETQYF

J gene: TRBJ1-2
D gene: NA
CDR3 length: 15
V gene: TRBV7-9
CDR3 protein: CASSLAEARGYGYTF

J gene: TRBJ2-3
D gene: TRBD2
CDR3 length: 15
V gene: TRBV3-1/TRBV3-2
CDR3 protein: CASSPGGVSADTQYF

J gene: TRBJ1-6
D gene: NA
CDR3 length: 13
V gene: TRBV15
CDR3 protein: CATSTDRDSPLHF

J gene: TRBJ2-3
D gene: TRBD2
CDR3 length: 15
V gene: TRBV11-2
CDR3 protein: CASSQGLADTDTQYF

J gene: TRBJ2-5
D gene: NA
CDR3 length: 15
V gene: TRBV6-5
CDR3 protein: CASSPPGHYQETQYF

J gene: TRBJ1-4
D gene: TRBD1
CDR3 length: 14
V gene: TRBV28
CDR3 protein: CASSSSDRAEKLFF

J gene: TRBJ2-3
D gene: TRBD2
CDR3 length: 17
V gene: TRBV2
CDR3 protein: CASSGSWTSGGPDTQYF

J gene: TRBJ1-1
D gene: NA
CDR3 length: 15
V gene: TRBV10-3
CDR3 protein: CAIRNKAVAPTEAFF

J gene: TRBJ2-5
D gene: TRBD1
CDR3 length: 15
V gene: TRBV15
CDR3 protein: CATSRGRQGAETQYF

J gene: TRBJ1-1
D gene: NA
CDR3 length: 13
V gene: TRBV6-5
CDR3 protein: CASSSGVRTEAFF

J gene: TRBJ1-2
D gene: NA
CDR3 length: 14
V gene: TRBV19
CDR3 protein: CASSISWRDYGYTF

J gene: TRBJ2-7
D gene: TRBD1
CDR3 length: 15
V gene: TRBV27
CDR3 protein: CASSAGTGKSYEQYF

J gene: TRBJ2-2
D gene: TRBD2
CDR3 length: 19
V gene: TRBV27
CDR3 protein: CASSRSSLAGGGWTGELFF

J gene: TRBJ1-2
D gene: NA
CDR3 length: 16
V gene: TRBV6-6
CDR3 protein: CASSPTGGTANYGYTF

J gene: TRBJ2-3
D gene: NA
CDR3 length: 16
V gene: TRBV6-5
CDR3 protein: CASSSTGKGFIGTQYF

J gene: TRBJ1-5
D gene: NA
CDR3 length: 12
V gene: TRBV28
CDR3 protein: CAIKEGNQPQHF

J gene: TRBJ1-6
D gene: NA
CDR3 length: 16
V gene: TRBV15
CDR3 protein: CATSRDGGKSGSPLHF

J gene: TRBJ2-5
D gene: NA
CDR3 length: 14
V gene: TRBV4-2
CDR3 protein: CASSHRWGGETQYF

J gene: TRBJ1-3
D gene: NA
CDR3 length: 15
V gene: TRBV13
CDR3 protein: CASSLGLYSGNTIYF

J gene: TRBJ1-5
D gene: NA
CDR3 length: 14
V gene: TRBV5-5
CDR3 protein: CASSLGTVNQPQHF

J gene: TRBJ2-5
D gene: TRBD2
CDR3 length: 16
V gene: TRBV5-1
CDR3 protein: CASSSRGSGSVGTQYF

J gene: TRBJ2-5
D gene: NA
CDR3 length: 15
V gene: TRBV25-1
CDR3 protein: CASSEADSPQETQYF

J gene: TRBJ2-1
D gene: NA
CDR3 length: 15
V gene: TRBV7-3
CDR3 protein: CASSLNGRVANEQFF

J gene: TRBJ1-6
D gene: NA
CDR3 length: 13
V gene: TRBV30
CDR3 protein: CAWSLGANSPLHF

J gene: TRBJ2-2
D gene: NA
CDR3 length: 15
V gene: TRBV5-5
CDR3 protein: CASSLAGTNTGELFF

J gene: TRBJ2-1
D gene: NA
CDR3 length: 15
V gene: TRBV6-5
CDR3 protein: CASVRGGNSYNEQFF

J gene: TRBJ2-7
D gene: NA
CDR3 length: 12
V gene: TRBV5-4
CDR3 protein: CASSHSYDEQYF

J gene: TRBJ1-1
D gene: TRBD1
CDR3 length: 14
V gene: TRBV4-2
CDR3 protein: CASSPQGREREAFF

J gene: TRBJ2-1
D gene: TRBD2
CDR3 length: 15
V gene: TRBV18
CDR3 protein: CASSPGTSGNNEQFF

J gene: TRBJ2-7
D gene: NA
CDR3 length: 13
V gene: TRBV2
CDR3 protein: CASSEVIAYEQYF

J gene: TRBJ1-1
D gene: NA
CDR3 length: 12
V gene: TRBV19
CDR3 protein: CASSFLEGRAFF

J gene: TRBJ1-1
D gene: NA
CDR3 length: 13
V gene: TRBV5-1
CDR3 protein: CASSSELNTEAFF